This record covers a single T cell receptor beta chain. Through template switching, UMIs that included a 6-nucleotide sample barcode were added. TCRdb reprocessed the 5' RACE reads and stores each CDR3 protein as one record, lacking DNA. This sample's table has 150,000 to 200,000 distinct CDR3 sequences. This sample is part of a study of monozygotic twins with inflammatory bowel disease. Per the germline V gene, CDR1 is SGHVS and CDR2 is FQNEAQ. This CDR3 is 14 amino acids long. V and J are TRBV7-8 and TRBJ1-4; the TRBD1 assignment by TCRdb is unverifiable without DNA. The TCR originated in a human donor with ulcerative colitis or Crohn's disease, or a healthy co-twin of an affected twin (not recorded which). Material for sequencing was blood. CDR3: CASSYRDGNEKLFF.